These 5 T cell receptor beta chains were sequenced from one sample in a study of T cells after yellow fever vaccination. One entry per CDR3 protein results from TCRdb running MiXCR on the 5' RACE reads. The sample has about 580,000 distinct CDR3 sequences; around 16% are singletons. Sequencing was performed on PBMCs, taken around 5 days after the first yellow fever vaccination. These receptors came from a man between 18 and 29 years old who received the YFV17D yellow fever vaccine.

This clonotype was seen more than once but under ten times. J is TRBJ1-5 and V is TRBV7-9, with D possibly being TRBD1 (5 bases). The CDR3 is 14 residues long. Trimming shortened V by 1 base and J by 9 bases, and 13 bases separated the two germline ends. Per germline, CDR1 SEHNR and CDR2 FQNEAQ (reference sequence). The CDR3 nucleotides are TGTGCCAGCAGCTTAGGGACATCTAGTTTGCCCCAGCATTTT. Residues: CASSLGTSSLPQHF.

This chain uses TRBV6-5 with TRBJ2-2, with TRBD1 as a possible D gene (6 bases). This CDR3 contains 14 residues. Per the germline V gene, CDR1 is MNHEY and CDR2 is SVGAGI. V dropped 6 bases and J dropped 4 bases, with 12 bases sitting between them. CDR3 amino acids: CASRGGHPTGELFF. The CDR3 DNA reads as TGTGCCAGCAGAGGGGGACATCCCACCGGGGAGCTGTTTTTT.

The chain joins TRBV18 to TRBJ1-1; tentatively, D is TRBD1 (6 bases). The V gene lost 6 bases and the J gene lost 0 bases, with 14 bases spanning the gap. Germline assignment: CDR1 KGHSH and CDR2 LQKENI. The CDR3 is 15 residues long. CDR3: CASSPVDSVNTEAFF. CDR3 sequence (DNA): TGTGCCAGCTCGCCTGTGGACAGCGTGAACACTGAAGCTTTCTTT.

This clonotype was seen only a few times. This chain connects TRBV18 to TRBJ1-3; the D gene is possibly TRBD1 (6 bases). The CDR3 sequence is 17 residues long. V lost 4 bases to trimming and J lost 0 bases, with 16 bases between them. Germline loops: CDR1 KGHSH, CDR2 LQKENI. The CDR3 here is CASSLRGALSSGNTIYF. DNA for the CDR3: TGTGCCAGCTCACTCAGGGGCGCGCTGAGCTCTGGAAACACCATATATTTT.

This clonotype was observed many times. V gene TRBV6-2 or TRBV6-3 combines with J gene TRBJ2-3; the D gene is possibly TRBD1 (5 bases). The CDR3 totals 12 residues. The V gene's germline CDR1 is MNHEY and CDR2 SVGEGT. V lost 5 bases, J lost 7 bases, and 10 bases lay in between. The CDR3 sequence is CASSVKGHTQYF. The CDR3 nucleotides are TGTGCCAGCAGTGTAAAGGGGCATACGCAGTATTTT.